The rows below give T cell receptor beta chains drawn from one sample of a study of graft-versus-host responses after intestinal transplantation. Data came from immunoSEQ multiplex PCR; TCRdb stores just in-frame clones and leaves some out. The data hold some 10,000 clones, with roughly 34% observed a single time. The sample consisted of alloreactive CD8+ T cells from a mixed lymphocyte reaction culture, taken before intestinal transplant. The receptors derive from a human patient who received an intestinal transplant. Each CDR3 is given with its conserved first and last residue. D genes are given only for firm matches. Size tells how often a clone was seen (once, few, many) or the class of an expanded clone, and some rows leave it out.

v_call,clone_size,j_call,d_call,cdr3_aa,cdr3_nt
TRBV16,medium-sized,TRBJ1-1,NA,CASSQSRGITEAFF,TGTGCCAGCAGCCAGTCCAGGGGAATCACTGAAGCTTTCTTT
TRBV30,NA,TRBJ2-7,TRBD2,CAWSHGTIREQYF,TGTGCCTGGAGTCATGGGACTATTCGCGAGCAGTACTTC
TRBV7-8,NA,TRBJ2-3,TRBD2,CASSLWSLAGGLIGTDTQYF,TGTGCCAGCAGCTTATGGAGCCTAGCGGGAGGCTTAATTGGTACAGATACGCAGTATTTT
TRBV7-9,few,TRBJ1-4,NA,CASSDYAGPADNEKLFF,TGTGCCAGCAGCGATTACGCGGGGCCCGCTGATAATGAAAAACTGTTTTTT
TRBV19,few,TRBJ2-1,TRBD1,CASSGGQGASYEQFF,TGTGCCAGTAGTGGGGGACAGGGGGCCTCCTATGAGCAGTTCTTC
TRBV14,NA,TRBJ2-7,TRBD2,CASSPGGGQGLYEQYF,TGTGCCAGCAGCCCGGGGGGGGGCCAGGGGCTCTACGAGCAGTACTTC
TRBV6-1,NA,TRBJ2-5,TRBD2,CASSELAGGLETQYF,TGTGCCAGCAGTGAATTAGCGGGGGGCCTTGAGACCCAGTACTTC
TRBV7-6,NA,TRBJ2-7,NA,CASSQHTGLGLYEQYF,TGTGCCAGCAGCCAACATACGGGGTTAGGGCTCTACGAGCAGTACTTC
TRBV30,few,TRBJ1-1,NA,CAWSPTGNEAFF,TGTGCCTGGAGTCCCACAGGGAATGAAGCTTTCTTT
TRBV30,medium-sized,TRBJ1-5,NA,CAWSTTVTNQPQHF,TGTGCCTGGAGCACGACAGTGACCAATCAGCCCCAGCATTTT
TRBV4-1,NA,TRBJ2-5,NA,CASSQILRGTMETQYF,TGCGCCAGCAGCCAAATCTTAAGAGGCACCATGGAGACCCAGTACTTC
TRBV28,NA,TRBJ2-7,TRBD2,CASSLTSGAYEQYF,TGTGCCAGCAGTTTAACTAGCGGGGCCTACGAGCAGTACTTC
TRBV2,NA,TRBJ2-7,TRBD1,CASSRGRQGAAYEQYF,TGTGCCAGCAGTCGAGGCCGACAGGGGGCCGCCTACGAGCAGTACTTC
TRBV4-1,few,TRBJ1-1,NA,CASSQDLGAEAFF,TGCGCCAGCAGCCAAGATCTTGGAGCTGAAGCTTTCTTT
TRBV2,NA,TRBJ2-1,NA,CASSPSQGGSYNEQFF,TGTGCCAGCAGTCCCTCCCAGGGGGGATCCTACAATGAGCAGTTCTTC
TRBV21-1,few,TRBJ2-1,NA,CASSPYLGGFSYNEQFF,TGTGCCAGCAGCCCTTACCTGGGGGGGTTCTCCTACAATGAGCAGTTCTTC
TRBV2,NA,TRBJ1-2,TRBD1,CASSIPGQNYGYTF,TGTGCCAGCAGCATTCCGGGACAGAACTATGGCTACACCTTC
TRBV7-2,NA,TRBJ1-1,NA,CASSRFLRAGPTGGTEAFF,TGTGCCAGCAGCCGCTTCTTGAGGGCAGGACCTACCGGGGGTACTGAAGCTTTCTTT
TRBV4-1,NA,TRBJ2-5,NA,CASSQDPASRETQYF,TGCGCCAGCAGCCAAGACCCAGCGAGCCGGGAGACCCAGTACTTC
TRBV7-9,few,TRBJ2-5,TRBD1,CASSSTDRALQETQYF,TGTGCCAGCAGCTCTACCGACAGGGCACTCCAAGAGACCCAGTACTTC
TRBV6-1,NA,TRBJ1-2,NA,CASSDRRGYGYTF,TGTGCCAGCAGTGACCGCAGGGGCTATGGCTACACCTTC
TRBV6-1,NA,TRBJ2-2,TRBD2,CASIYGEGYTGELFF,TGTGCCAGTATATATGGGGAGGGGTACACCGGGGAGCTGTTTTTT
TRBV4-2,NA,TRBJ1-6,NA,CASSSKRRDVYNSPLHF,TGTGCCAGCAGCTCCAAGCGGCGGGACGTCTATAATTCACCCCTCCACTTT
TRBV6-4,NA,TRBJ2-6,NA,CASSVSSGANVLTF,TGTGCCAGCAGTGTGAGCTCTGGGGCCAACGTCCTGACTTTC
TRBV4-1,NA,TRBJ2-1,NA,CASSLLAMAIPYEQFF,TGCGCCAGCAGCCTGCTAGCGATGGCGATCCCCTATGAGCAGTTCTTC
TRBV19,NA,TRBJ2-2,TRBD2,CASAGVGELFF,TGTGCCAGTGCGGGGGTCGGGGAGCTGTTTTTT
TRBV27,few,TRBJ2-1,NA,CASSLSSLYNEQFF,TGTGCCAGCAGTTTATCCTCCCTGTACAATGAGCAGTTCTTC
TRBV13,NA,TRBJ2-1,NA,CASSLASTGNEQFF,TGTGCCAGCAGCCTAGCGTCGACAGGGAATGAGCAGTTCTTC
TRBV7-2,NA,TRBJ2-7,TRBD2,CASSMAGGPLFAEQYF,TGTGCCAGCAGCATGGCGGGAGGGCCGTTGTTTGCCGAGCAGTACTTC
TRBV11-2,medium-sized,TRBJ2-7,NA,CASSLRRDEQYF,TGTGCCAGCAGCTTGCGCCGTGACGAGCAGTACTTC
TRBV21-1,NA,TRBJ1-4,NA,CASSGRVATNEKLFF,TGTGCCAGCAGCGGGAGGGTTGCAACTAATGAAAAACTGTTTTTT
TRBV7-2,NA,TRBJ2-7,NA,CASSLGRGRTYEQYF,TGTGCCAGCAGCTTAGGGCGGGGGCGCACCTACGAGCAGTACTTC
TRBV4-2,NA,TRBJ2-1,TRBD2,CASSPPGGAGPNEQFF,TGTGCCAGCAGCCCCCCCGGGGGAGCGGGGCCGAATGAGCAGTTCTTC
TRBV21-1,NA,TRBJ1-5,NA,CASEPGGASNQPQHF,TGTGCCAGCGAGCCCGGGGGGGCTAGCAATCAGCCCCAGCATTTT
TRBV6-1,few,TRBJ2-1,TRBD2,CASQLLAGAYNEQFF,TGTGCCAGCCAACTTCTAGCGGGGGCATACAATGAGCAGTTCTTC